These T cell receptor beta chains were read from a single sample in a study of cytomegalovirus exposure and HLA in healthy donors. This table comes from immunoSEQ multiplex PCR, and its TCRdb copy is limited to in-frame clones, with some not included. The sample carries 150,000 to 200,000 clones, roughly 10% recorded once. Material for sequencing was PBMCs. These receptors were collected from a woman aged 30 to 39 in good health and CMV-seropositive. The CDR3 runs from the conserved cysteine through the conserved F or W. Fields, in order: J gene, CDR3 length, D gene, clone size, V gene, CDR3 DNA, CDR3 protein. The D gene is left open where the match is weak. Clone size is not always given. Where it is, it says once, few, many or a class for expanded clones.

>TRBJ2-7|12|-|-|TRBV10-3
TGTGCCATCGCCGACAGCTCCTACGAGCAGTACTTC
CAIADSSYEQYF
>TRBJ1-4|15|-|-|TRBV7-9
TGTGCCAGCAGCCCCAGAGGAGCAACTAATGAAAAACTGTTTTTT
CASSPRGATNEKLFF
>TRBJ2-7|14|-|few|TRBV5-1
TGCGCCAGCAGGTATACACGCGGGACGGGCGAGCAGTACTTC
CASRYTRGTGEQYF
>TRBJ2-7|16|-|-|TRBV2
TGTGCCAGCAGTTCAATCACGGGACATATTACCTACGAGCAGTACTTC
CASSSITGHITYEQYF
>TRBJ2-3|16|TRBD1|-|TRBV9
TGTGCCAGCAGCACCGGGACAGGGGGCGCCGCAGATACGCAGTATTTT
CASSTGTGGAADTQYF
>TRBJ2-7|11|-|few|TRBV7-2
TGTGCCAGCAGCCCGTACTACGAGCAGTACTTC
CASSPYYEQYF
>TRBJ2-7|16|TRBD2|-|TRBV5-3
TGTGCCAGAAGCTTTTTACACGGGACTAGCGCGTACGAGCAGTACTTC
CARSFLHGTSAYEQYF
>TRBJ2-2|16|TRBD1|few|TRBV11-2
TGTGCCAGCAGCTTAAAAAGCAGGGGGTACACCGGGGAGCTGTTTTTT
CASSLKSRGYTGELFF
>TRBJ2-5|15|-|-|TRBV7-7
TGTGCCAGCAGCGCCAACTGGGGGCCATGGGAGACCCAGTACTTC
CASSANWGPWETQYF
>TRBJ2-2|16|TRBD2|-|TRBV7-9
TGTGCCAGCCGGACTAGCGGGAGGGGGGACACCGGGGAGCTGTTTTTT
CASRTSGRGDTGELFF
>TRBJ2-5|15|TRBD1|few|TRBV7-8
TGTGCCAGCAGCCTAAGGGACAGGGAACGAGAGACCCAGTACTTC
CASSLRDRERETQYF
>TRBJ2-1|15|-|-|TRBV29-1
TGCAGCGTTGAATGGTCTCGACAATTCCTCAATGAGCAGTTCTTC
CSVEWSRQFLNEQFF
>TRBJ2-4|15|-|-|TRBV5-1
TGCGCCAGCAGCGAAACCGACTTAGCCAAAAACATTCAGTACTTC
CASSETDLAKNIQYF
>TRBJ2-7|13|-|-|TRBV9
TGTGCCAGCTCCCTAGAGGGCTCCTACGAGCAGTACTTC
CASSLEGSYEQYF
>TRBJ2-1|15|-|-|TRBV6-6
TGTGCCAGCAGCCCACCTGGGACTCTATACAATGAGCAGTTCTTC
CASSPPGTLYNEQFF
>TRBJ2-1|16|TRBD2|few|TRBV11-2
TGTGCCAGCAGCCCTATAGCGGGAGGGCTATGGAATGAGCAGTTCTTC
CASSPIAGGLWNEQFF
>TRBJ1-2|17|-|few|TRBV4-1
TGCGCCAGCAGCCAAGATAATAGAGGGCCAACTAACTATGGCTACACCTTC
CASSQDNRGPTNYGYTF
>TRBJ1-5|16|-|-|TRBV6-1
TGTGCCAGCAGTGAAGCTGGAGGTTATAGCAATCAGCCCCAGCATTTT
CASSEAGGYSNQPQHF
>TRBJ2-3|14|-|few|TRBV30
TGTGCCTCCCGTTTGGCGGGTGGCACAGATACGCAGTATTTT
CASRLAGGTDTQYF
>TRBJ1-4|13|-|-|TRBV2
TGTGCCAGCAGAAACAGGGACCATGAAAAACTGTTTTTT
CASRNRDHEKLFF
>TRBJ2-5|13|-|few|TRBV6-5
TGTGCCAGCAGTTACGAAGGAGTGGGGACCCAGTACTTC
CASSYEGVGTQYF
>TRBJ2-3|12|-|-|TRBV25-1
TGTGCCAGCAGTGCGCACGGGGATACGCAGTATTTT
CASSAHGDTQYF
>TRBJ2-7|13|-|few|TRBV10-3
TGTGCCATCAGTGAGCCACAGGGTTACGAGCAGTACTTC
CAISEPQGYEQYF
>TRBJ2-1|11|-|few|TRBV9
TGTGCCAGCAGCGTTCTCGATGAGCAGTTCTTC
CASSVLDEQFF
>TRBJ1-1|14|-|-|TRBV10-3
TGTGCCATCAGTGTTGAGGGCATGAACACTGAAGCTTTCTTT
CAISVEGMNTEAFF
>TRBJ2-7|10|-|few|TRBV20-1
TGCAGTGCTGTCCGGTACGAGCAGTACTTC
CSAVRYEQYF
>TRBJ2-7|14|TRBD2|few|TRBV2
TGTGCCAGCAGTGTCCGCGGGAGCTCCTACGAGCAGTACTTC
CASSVRGSSYEQYF
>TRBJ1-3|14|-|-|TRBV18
TGTGCCAGCTCACGGGGGGAAACTGGAAACACCATATATTTT
CASSRGETGNTIYF
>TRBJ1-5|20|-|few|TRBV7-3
TGTGCCAGCAGCCCAAAATCGGAAGGCAGCGTCGTCTATGGCAATCAGCCCCAGCATTTT
CASSPKSEGSVVYGNQPQHF
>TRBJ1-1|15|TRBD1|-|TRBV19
TGTGCCAGTCGCAGACCCGGGACAGGTATCTTTGGGCCTTTCTTT
CASRRPGTGIFGPFF
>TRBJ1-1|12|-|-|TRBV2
TGTGCCAGCTCCTATGGGAACACTGAAGCTTTCTTT
CASSYGNTEAFF
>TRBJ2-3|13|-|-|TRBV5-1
TGCGCCAGCAGCTTGACCTATGAATATACGCAGTATTTT
CASSLTYEYTQYF
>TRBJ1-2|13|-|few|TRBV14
TGTGCCAGCAGCCCGGACAGCAACTATGGCTACACCTTC
CASSPDSNYGYTF
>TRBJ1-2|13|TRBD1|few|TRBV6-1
TGTGCCAGCACGGAATACAGGGGAGATGGCTACACCTTC
CASTEYRGDGYTF
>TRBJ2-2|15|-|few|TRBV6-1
TGTGCCAGCAGTGATTACAGGGCTGGAACCGGGGAGCTGTTTTTT
CASSDYRAGTGELFF
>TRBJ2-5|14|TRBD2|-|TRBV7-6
TGTGCCAGCAGCCCGAGCGGGAGGATTGAGACCCAGTACTTC
CASSPSGRIETQYF
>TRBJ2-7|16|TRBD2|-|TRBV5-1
TGCGCCAGCAGCCCCGGACTAGCGGGAGGCTCCTACGAGCAGTACTTC
CASSPGLAGGSYEQYF
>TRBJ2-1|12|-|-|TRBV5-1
TGCGCCAGCAGTGGACAGTCCGATGAGCAGTTCTTC
CASSGQSDEQFF
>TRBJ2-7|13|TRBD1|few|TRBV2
TGTGCCAGCACCAGGGACAGTGGATCCGAGCAGTACTTC
CASTRDSGSEQYF
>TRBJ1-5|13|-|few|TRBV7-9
TGTGCCAGCAGTTACCAGGCAGATCAGCCCCAGCATTTT
CASSYQADQPQHF
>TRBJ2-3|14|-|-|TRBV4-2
TGTGCCAGCAGCCAAGTCGGTGGAGCGGATACGCAGTATTTT
CASSQVGGADTQYF
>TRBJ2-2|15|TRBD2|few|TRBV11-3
TGTGCCAGCAGCTTAGCGGGGGGGAACACCGGGGAGCTGTTTTTT
CASSLAGGNTGELFF
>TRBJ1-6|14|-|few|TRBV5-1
TGCGCCAGCAGCCAGGGTATCCATAATTCACCCCTCCACTTT
CASSQGIHNSPLHF
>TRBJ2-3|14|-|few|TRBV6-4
TGTGCCAGCAGTGATTTCAGAACCACAGATACGCAGTATTTT
CASSDFRTTDTQYF
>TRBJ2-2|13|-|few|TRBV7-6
TGTGCCAGCAGCGTGTTCCCGGCCGGGGAGCTGTTTTTT
CASSVFPAGELFF
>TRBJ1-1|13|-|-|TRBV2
TGTGCCAGCAGTCGGGGGGAGAACACTGAAGCTTTCTTT
CASSRGENTEAFF
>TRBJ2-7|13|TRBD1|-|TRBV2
TGTGCCAGCAGTGGGGATGACAGGGCCGAGCAGTACTTC
CASSGDDRAEQYF
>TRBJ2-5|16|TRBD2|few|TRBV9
TGTGCCAGCAGCGTAGGGACTAGCGGGAGGGAAGAGACCCAGTACTTC
CASSVGTSGREETQYF
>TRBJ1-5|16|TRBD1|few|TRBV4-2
TGTGCCAGCAGCCAGACGCACAGGGGGAAGGGTCAGCCCCAGCATTTT
CASSQTHRGKGQPQHF
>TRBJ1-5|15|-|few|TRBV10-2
TGCGCCAGCAGTGACGGGGTTGCTAGCAATCAGCCCCAGCATTTT
CASSDGVASNQPQHF
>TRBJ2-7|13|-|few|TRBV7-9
TGTGCCAGCAGCTTAGCCGGGACCTACGAGCAGTACTTC
CASSLAGTYEQYF
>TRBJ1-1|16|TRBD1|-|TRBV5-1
TGCGCCAGCAGCTTGGGACAGGGTAGATATGGCACTGAAGCTTTCTTT
CASSLGQGRYGTEAFF
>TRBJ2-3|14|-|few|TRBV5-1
TGCGCCAGCAGGGACAGAACTAGCACAGATACGCAGTATTTT
CASRDRTSTDTQYF
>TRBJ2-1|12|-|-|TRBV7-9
TGTGCCAGCCTCACAGTCGCGAATGAGCAGTTCTTC
CASLTVANEQFF
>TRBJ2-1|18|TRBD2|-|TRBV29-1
TGCAGCGTTGGTTACAAGAAAACTAGCGGGAGGCCATACAATGAGCAGTTCTTC
CSVGYKKTSGRPYNEQFF
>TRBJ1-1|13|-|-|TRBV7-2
TGTGCCAGAAGCCCGAAGCCCGGGGCTGAAGCTTTCTTT
CARSPKPGAEAFF
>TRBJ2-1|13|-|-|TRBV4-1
TGCGCCAGCAGCCCACGCTTAGTAAATGAGCAGTTCTTC
CASSPRLVNEQFF
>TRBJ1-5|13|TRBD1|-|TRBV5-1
TGCGCCAGCAGCTCACAGGGGGAACAGCCCCAGCATTTT
CASSSQGEQPQHF
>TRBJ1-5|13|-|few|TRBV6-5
TGTGCCAGCGCGGGGGCTCAATATCAGCCCCAGCATTTT
CASAGAQYQPQHF